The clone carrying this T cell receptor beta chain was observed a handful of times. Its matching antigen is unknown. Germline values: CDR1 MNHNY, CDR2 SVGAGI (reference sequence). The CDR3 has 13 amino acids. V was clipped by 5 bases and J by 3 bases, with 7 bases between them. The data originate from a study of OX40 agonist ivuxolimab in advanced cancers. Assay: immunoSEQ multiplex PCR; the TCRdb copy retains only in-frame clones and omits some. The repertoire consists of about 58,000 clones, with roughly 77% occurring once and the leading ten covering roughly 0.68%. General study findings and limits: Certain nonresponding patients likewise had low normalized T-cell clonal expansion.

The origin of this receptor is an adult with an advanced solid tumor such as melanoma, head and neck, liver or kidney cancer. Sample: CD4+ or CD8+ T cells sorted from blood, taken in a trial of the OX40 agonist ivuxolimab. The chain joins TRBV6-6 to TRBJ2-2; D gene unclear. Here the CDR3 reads CASSQTDTGELFF. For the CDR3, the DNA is TGTGCCAGCAGTCAAACGGACACCGGGGAGCTGTTTTTT.